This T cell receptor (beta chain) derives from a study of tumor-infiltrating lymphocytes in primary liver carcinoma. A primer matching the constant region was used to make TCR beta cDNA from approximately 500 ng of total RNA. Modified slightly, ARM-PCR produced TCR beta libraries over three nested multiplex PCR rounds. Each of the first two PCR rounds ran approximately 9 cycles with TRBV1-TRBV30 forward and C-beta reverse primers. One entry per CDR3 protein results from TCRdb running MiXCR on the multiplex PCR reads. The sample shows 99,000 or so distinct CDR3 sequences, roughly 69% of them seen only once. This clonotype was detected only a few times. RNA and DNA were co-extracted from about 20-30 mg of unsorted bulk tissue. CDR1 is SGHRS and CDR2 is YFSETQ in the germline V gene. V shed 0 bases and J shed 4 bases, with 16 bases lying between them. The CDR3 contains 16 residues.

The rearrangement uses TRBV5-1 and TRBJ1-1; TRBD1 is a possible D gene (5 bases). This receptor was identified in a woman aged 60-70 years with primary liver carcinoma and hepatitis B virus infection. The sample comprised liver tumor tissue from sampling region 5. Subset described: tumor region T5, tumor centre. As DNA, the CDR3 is TGCGCCAGCAGCTTGGATAATCGACAGTACCTCACTGAAGCTTTCTTT. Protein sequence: CASSLDNRQYLTEAFF. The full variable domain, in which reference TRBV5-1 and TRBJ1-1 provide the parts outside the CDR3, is KAGVTQTPRYLIKTRGQQVTLSCSPISGHRSVSWYQQTPGQGLQFLFEYFSETQRNKGNFPGRFSGRQFSNSRSEMNVSTLELGDSALYLCASSLDNRQYLTEAFFGQGTRLTVV.